This TCR beta chain was identified in a study of blood T cell repertoires in COVID-19 (dated by TCRdb to 2018 to 2021). About the investigation overall: Samples from collaborators originated in the United States, Italy and Spain and spanned both the acute and convalescent phases of COVID-19. The material from the prospective study consisted of cDNA or gDNA derived from T cells, B-cell-depleted T cells, or PBMCs. Deeply sampled blood TCRbeta repertoires from subjects exposed to, actively infected with, or recovered from COVID-19 were included in the dataset. The repertoires were released in a freely available public database meant as a resource for research on the immune response to SARS-CoV-2. The samples were drawn from the first 160 participants of the ongoing ImmuneRACE study and from 950 to 1,500 subjects provided by 6 global collaborators. Sample metadata almost always included a de-identified subject ID, COVID-19 status, age in years and sex. Where HLA class I and class II types were available, the types were taken from metadata supplied by the sample provider, not from assay-based typing. Paper-wide results and their limitations: The amount of clinical and demographic metadata varied by source and participant and was provided uncurated.

Whole blood was collected in K2EDTA tubes by collaborating institutions according to the institutions' own protocols. For TCRbeta analysis, collaborators shipped samples in one of three forms: frozen whole blood, isolated PBMCs, or DNA extracted from either of those sample types. This clone turned up a few times. This clone's antigen is unknown. No per-base quality is available; no much larger clone lies one base away. TCRbeta CDR3 regions were amplified from genomic DNA using the immunoSEQ Assay, a bias-controlled multiplex PCR. The study's own analysis went as follows. Nucleated cell counts per sample were estimated from amplification of reference gene primers within the assay. Sequence reads were collapsed and filtered to measure the absolute abundance of every unique TCRbeta CDR3 rearrangement. Productive Simpson clonality was computed per sample as the square root of Simpson's diversity index over productive rearrangements. TCRdb obtained this table from immuneACCESS and retained in-frame rearrangements with V and J assigned. These tables miss some clones; where compared with another copy, unresolved V genes account for less than half of the shortfall, and the remainder is unexplained. V and J calls plus clone size are reproduced from that table; the DNA served to infer D and trimming. The sample has 150,000 or so clones on record, about 91% of them singletons. 1.5% to 1.9% of the sample is taken by the ten largest.

The junction shows trimming of 0 bases on V and 3 bases on J, and the gene matches do not reach 0 bases of it. The CDR3 sequence holds 14 residues, the cysteine and phenylalanine included. Only CDR3 DNA is held: 42 bases, read in frame from base 1. CDR1 and CDR2 are read off the germline V gene (reference sequence) as GTSNPN and SVGIG. This sequence uses TRBV30 and TRBJ1-1; TRBD1 matches 11 bases in the middle. The source of this sequence is a woman aged 55 to 70 with acute or convalescent COVID-19. The sequenced sample consisted of peripheral blood. The CDR3 protein is CAWSVGQGDTEAFF. The bases read TGTGCCTGGAGTGTGGGACAGGGGGACACTGAAGCTTTCTTT.